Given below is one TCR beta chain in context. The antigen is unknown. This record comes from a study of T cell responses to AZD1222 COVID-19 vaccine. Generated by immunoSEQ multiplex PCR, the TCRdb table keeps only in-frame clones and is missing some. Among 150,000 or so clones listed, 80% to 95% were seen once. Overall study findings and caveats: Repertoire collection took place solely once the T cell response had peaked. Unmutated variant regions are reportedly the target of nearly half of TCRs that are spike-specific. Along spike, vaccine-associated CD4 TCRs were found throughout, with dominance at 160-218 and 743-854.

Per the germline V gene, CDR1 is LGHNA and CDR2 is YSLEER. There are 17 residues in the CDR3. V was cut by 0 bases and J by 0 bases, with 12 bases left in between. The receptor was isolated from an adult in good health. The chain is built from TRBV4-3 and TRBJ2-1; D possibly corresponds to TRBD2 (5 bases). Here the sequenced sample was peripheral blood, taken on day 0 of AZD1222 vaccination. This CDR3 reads CASSQDRSGSSYNEQFF. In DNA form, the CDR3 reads TGCGCCAGCAGCCAAGATAGAAGCGGTAGCTCCTACAATGAGCAGTTCTTC.